The entry below gives a single TCR beta chain sequence along with its context. The target of this receptor is not known. It has no much larger one-base neighbor in the sample; base qualities were not kept. CDR1 and CDR2 are read off the germline V gene (reference sequence) as GTSNPN and SVGIG. Unmatched junction bases come to 15, with V trimmed by 8 bases and J by 4 bases. The CDR3 goes from the cysteine to the phenylalanine over 15 residues. CDR3 DNA only is kept here, 45 bases in frame from base 1. This sample is drawn from a study of HIV-infected patients and healthy controls (TCRdb year 2014). Library generation was performed with 5' RACE. The instrument was an Illumina MiSeq. The public reads were run again by TCRdb, first through fastp at Q25 and then through MiXCR, and only productive beta chains were kept. Each entry is one CDR3 protein sequence, shown with its most common DNA and genes. The sample yields around 62,000 distinct CDR3 sequences; roughly 19% were counted once. The ten largest clones represent more than 1.4% of the sample.

The rearrangement joined TRBV30 to TRBJ1-2, with TRBD1 identical over 8 junction bases. This receptor was obtained from a human donor in good health. Sequencing was done on a sample of CD4+ T cells from blood. Read as DNA, the sequence is TGTGCCAAGCTAGACAGGGGCGCCATCCTCTATGGCTACACCTTC. It specifies CAKLDRGAILYGYTF. Here the CDR3 is joined to the reference TRBV30 and TRBJ1-2 genes, and the full variable domain is: SQTIHQWPATLVQPVGSPLSLECTVEGTSNPNLYWYRQAAGRGLQLLFYSVGIGQISSEVPQNLSASRPQDRQFILSSKKLLLSDSGFYLCAKLDRGAILYGYTFGSGTRLTVV.